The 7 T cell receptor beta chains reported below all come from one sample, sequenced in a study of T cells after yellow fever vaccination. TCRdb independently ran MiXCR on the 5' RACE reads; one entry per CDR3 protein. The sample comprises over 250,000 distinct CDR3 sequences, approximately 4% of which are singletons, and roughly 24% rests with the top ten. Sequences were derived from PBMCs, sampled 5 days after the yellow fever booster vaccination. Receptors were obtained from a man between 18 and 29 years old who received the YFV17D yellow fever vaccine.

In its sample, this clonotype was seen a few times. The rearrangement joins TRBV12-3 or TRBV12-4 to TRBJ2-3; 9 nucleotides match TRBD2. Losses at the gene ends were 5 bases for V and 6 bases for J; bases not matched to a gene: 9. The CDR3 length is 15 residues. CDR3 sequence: CASSTQRGAWDTQYF. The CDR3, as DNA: TGTGCCAGCAGTACTCAGCGGGGGGCCTGGGATACGCAGTATTTT.

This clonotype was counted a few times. CDR3 amino acids: CSARANGGPSSSYNEQFF. For the CDR3, the DNA is TGCAGTGCTAGAGCCAACGGGGGGCCGTCGAGCTCCTACAATGAGCAGTTCTTC. V usage is TRBV20-1 and J usage is TRBJ2-1; TRBD2 might be the D (7 bases). The germline V and J ends were trimmed by 1 base and 0 bases, with 19 bases remaining between them. The germline CDR1 and CDR2 sequences are DFQATT and SNEGSKA (reference sequence). This CDR3 contains 18 residues.

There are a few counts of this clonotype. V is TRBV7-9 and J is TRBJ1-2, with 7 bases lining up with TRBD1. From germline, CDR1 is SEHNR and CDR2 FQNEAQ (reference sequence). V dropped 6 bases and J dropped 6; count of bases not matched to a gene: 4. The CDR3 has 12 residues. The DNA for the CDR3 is TGTGCCAGCAGGGGGACAGATAATGGCTACACCTTC. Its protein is CASRGTDNGYTF.

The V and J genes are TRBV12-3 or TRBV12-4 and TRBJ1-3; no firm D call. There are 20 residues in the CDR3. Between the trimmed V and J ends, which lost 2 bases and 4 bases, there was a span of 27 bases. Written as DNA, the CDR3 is TGTGCCAGCAGTTTAAGGGTTTCGGTTAGGAGGTCCTTCGCGGGAAACACCATATATTTT. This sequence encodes CASSLRVSVRRSFAGNTIYF.

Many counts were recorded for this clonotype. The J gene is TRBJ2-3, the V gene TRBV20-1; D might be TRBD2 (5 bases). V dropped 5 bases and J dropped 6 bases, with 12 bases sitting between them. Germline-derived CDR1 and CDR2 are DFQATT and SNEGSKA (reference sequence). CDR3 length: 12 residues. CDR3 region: CSAPGPGDTQYF. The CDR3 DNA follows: TGCAGTGCTCCCGGACCGGGGGATACGCAGTATTTT.

The CDR3 is CASSRQPLNTEAFF. Here the CDR3 DNA reads TGTGCCAGCAGCCGCCAACCACTGAACACTGAAGCTTTCTTT. The V gene is TRBV7-8, the J gene TRBJ1-1; D uncertain. Germline V lookup: CDR1 SGHVS, CDR2 FQNEAQ. The CDR3 spans 14 residues. Trimming took off 5 bases at V and 0 bases at J, with 10 bases between the two ends.

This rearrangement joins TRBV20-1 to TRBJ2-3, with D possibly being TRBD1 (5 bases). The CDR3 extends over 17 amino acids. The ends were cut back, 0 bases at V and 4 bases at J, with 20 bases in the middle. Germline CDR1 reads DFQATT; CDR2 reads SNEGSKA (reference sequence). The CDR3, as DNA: TGCAGTGCTAGAGACCAGGGAAGTTTCCCCTCCTCAGATACGCAGTATTTT. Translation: CSARDQGSFPSSDTQYF.